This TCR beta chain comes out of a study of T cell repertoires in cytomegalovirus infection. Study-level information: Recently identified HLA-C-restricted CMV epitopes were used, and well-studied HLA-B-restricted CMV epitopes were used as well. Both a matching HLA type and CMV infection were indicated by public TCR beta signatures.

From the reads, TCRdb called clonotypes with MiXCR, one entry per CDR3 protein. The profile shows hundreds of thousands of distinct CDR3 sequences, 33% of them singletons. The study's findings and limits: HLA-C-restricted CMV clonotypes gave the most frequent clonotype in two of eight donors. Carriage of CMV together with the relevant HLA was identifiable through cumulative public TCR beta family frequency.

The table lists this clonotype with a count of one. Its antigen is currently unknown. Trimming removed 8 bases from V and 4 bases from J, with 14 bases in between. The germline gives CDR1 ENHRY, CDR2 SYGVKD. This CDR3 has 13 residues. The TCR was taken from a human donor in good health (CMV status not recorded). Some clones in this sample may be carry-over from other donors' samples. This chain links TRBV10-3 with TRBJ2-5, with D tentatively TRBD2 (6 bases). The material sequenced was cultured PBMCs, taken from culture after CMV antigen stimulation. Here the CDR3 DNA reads TGTGCCATCTCCCAAGAGGGAGGAGAGACCCAGTACTTC. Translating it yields CAISQEGGETQYF.